What follows are 20 T cell receptor beta chains derived from one specimen sequenced in a study of chemoradiotherapy in HPV16-positive cancers. Repertoires were generated with immunoSEQ multiplex PCR, while TCRdb's copy carries only in-frame clones and drops some. Among 9,500 to 15,000 clones listed, approximately 87% were seen once. Sequences were derived from blood, sampled from a patient who underwent chemoradiotherapy. These TCRs come from a human donor with HPV-associated anogenital cancer.

The gene calls are TRBV2 and TRBJ1-6; 7 positions agree with TRBD1. The CDR3 has 17 residues. The trim removed 7 bases at V and 0 bases at J, leaving 9 bases unmatched. Germline V gene lookup returns CDR1 SNHLY and CDR2 FYNNEI. DNA of the CDR3: TGTGCCAGCACCGAACGGGCAGGGGGCTCCTATAATTCACCCCTCCACTTT. This translates into CASTERAGGSYNSPLHF.

The CDR3 region has the DNA TGTGCCAGCAGTTACTTGACAGGCACCTACGAGCAGTACTTC. Encoded protein: CASSYLTGTYEQYF. The chain employs TRBV6-5 and TRBJ2-7; possibly TRBD1 for D (6 bases). Trimming left V 1 base short and J 2 bases short, with 9 bases between. The CDR3 consists of 14 residues. Germline assignment: CDR1 MNHEY and CDR2 SVGAGI.

V usage is TRBV6-6 and J usage is TRBJ1-3, with D possibly matching TRBD1 (6 bases). The CDR3 sequence is 14 residues long. The V gene's germline CDR1 is MNHNY and CDR2 SVGAGI (reference sequence). The ends were cut back, 2 bases at V and 9 bases at J, with 14 bases in the middle. CDR3 protein: CASSYVAGEGTIYF. CDR3 DNA: TGTGCCAGCAGTTACGTGGCAGGGGAGGGCACCATATATTTT.

The chain employs TRBV2 and TRBJ2-5, with D unclear. Per germline, CDR1 SNHLY and CDR2 FYNNEI. Trimming shortened V by 1 base and J by 0 bases, and 0 bases separated the two germline ends. The CDR3 has 12 residues. This CDR3 reads CASSEDQETQYF. The CDR3 nucleotides read TGTGCCAGCAGTGAAGACCAAGAGACCCAGTACTTC.

The chain carries TRBV5-1 and TRBJ2-5, with 11 bases lining up with TRBD2. Per germline, CDR1 SGHRS and CDR2 YFSETQ. V lost 4 bases and J lost 5; bases outside the gene matches: 10. This CDR3 spans 16 amino acids. The CDR3 DNA follows: TGCGCCAGCAGCCCGAGACTAGCGGGGAGGGAGGAGACCCAGTACTTC. Its protein product is CASSPRLAGREETQYF.

Written as DNA, the CDR3 is TGTGCCAGCAGCGTCTTCCCGGGAGATACGCAGTATTTT. This encodes CASSVFPGDTQYF. This rearrangement joins TRBV11-2 to TRBJ2-3; D gene ambiguous. The CDR3 runs to 13 residues. Germline values: CDR1 SGHAT, CDR2 FQNNGV. The germline V and J ends were trimmed by 5 bases and 5 bases, with 11 bases remaining between them. The full variable domain, completed using reference TRBV11-2 and TRBJ2-3, is EAGVAQSPRYKIIEKRQSVAFWCNPISGHATLYWYQQILGQGPKLLIQFQNNGVVDDSQLPKDRFSAERLKGVDSTLKIQPAKLEDSAVYLCASSVFPGDTQYFGPGTRLTVL.

This clone was counted once. The genes are TRBV27 and TRBJ2-1; 7 bases map to TRBD2. V was pared by 2 bases and J by 7 bases, with 11 bases of the junction left unmatched. The CDR3 runs to 16 residues. CDR1 and CDR2 (germline): MNHEY, SMNVEV (reference sequence). This CDR3 is CASSLRSGAALNEQFF. The CDR3 DNA reads as TGTGCCAGCAGTTTACGAAGCGGGGCGGCCCTTAATGAGCAGTTCTTC.

This sequence joins TRBV5-8 and TRBJ1-1, with D uncertain. The CDR3 is made up of 12 amino acids. The ends were cut back, 1 base at V and 4 bases at J, with 5 bases in the middle. The germline gives CDR1 SGHTS, CDR2 YDEGEE. The CDR3 sequence is CASSLRGTEAFF. DNA for the CDR3: TGTGCCAGCAGCTTGCGCGGCACTGAAGCTTTCTTT. Variable domain in full (rest from reference TRBV5-8 and TRBJ1-1): EAGVTQSPTHLIKTRGQQATLRCSPISGHTSVYWYQQALGLGLQFLLWYDEGEERNRGNFPPRFSGRQFPNYSSELNVNALELEDSALYLCASSLRGTEAFFGQGTRLTVV.

The rearrangement joins TRBV7-8 to TRBJ2-2; a possible D gene is TRBD1 (5 bases). V was pared by 5 bases and J by 4 bases, with 17 bases between. The germline CDR1 and CDR2 sequences are SGHVS and FQNEAQ. The CDR3 contains 16 residues. The CDR3 sequence is CASSANRSPGTGELFF. CDR3 DNA: TGTGCCAGCAGCGCCAACAGGTCCCCGGGCACCGGGGAGCTGTTTTTT.

This chain connects TRBV5-1 to TRBJ1-3; TRBD1 matches 12 bases. Trimming removed 0 bases from V and 4 bases from J; junction bases left unmatched: 8. CDR3 length equals 18 residues. In germline, CDR1 is SGHRS, CDR2 YFSETQ. The chain's CDR3 is CASSLAGQGAVRGNTIYF. The DNA for the CDR3 is TGCGCCAGCAGCTTGGCGGGACAGGGGGCAGTCCGGGGAAACACCATATATTTT.

The rearrangement joins TRBV28 to TRBJ1-6, with TRBD1 identical over 9 bases. The CDR3 loop spans 13 amino acids. Trimming at V came to 8 bases and at J to 8 bases, leaving 4 bases not matched to a gene. The germline V gene has CDR1 MDHEN and CDR2 SYDVKM. CDR3 bases: TGTGCCAGCCGGGACAGGGACTATTCACCCCTCCACTTT. Protein sequence: CASRDRDYSPLHF.

This chain joins TRBV29-1 and TRBJ2-7; a possible D gene is TRBD1 (6 bases). V was trimmed by 5 bases and J by 2 bases, leaving 13 bases between them. The CDR3 length is 13 residues. CDR1 and CDR2 from the germline V gene are SQVTM and ANQGSEA. CDR3: CSVRAGAAYEQYF. Here the CDR3 DNA reads TGCAGCGTTCGGGCAGGGGCGGCCTACGAGCAGTACTTC.

The genes are TRBV6-5 and TRBJ1-5, with no clear D. V shed 6 bases and J shed 4 bases, with 16 bases lying between them. The germline V gene encodes CDR1 MNHEY and CDR2 SVGAGI. There are 15 residues in the CDR3. For the CDR3, the DNA is TGTGCCAGCAGGGAGGGAGCTTTGGTGAATCAGCCCCAGCATTTT. It translates to CASREGALVNQPQHF.

The chain is built from TRBV7-6 and TRBJ1-4, with no clear D. The V end lost 5 bases, the J end lost 4 bases, and 17 bases lay between the germline ends. The germline V gene has CDR1 SGHVS and CDR2 FNYEAQ. The CDR3 extends over 16 amino acids. CDR3 coding DNA: TGTGCCAGCAGCACTCGGACCATCCTATATAATGAAAAACTGTTTTTT. Amino acids: CASSTRTILYNEKLFF.

This clone has only a few counts. The chain is built from TRBV29-1 and TRBJ1-2; 8 bases are shared with TRBD1. In germline, CDR1 is SQVTM, CDR2 ANQGSEA. The CDR3 has 13 residues. Trimming removed 7 bases from V and 5 bases from J; junction bases left unmatched: 9. CDR3 nucleotides: TGCAGCGCAATGACAGGGGAGTGGTATGGCTACACCTTC. This gives the protein CSAMTGEWYGYTF.

V usage is TRBV5-1 and J usage is TRBJ2-1; a possible D gene is TRBD1 (5 bases). The CDR3 covers 13 residues. Germline V lookup: CDR1 SGHRS, CDR2 YFSETQ. Trimming cost V 4 bases and J 6 bases, with 11 bases left between them. CDR3 sequence: CASSTPQGNEQFF. For the CDR3, the DNA is TGCGCCAGCAGCACCCCCCAGGGCAATGAGCAGTTCTTC.

The rearrangement joins TRBV5-1 to TRBJ2-2; a weak D match, TRBD2 (6 bases). The CDR3 runs to 16 residues. Germline CDR1 is SGHRS and CDR2 is YFSETQ. V lost 4 bases, J lost 3 bases, and 16 bases lay in between. The CDR3 loop is CASSKGRGVDTGELFF. The CDR3 nucleotides are TGCGCCAGCAGCAAAGGGCGGGGCGTAGACACCGGGGAGCTGTTTTTT. The full variable domain, in which reference TRBV5-1 and TRBJ2-2 provide the parts outside the CDR3, is KAGVTQTPRYLIKTRGQQVTLSCSPISGHRSVSWYQQTPGQGLQFLFEYFSETQRNKGNFPGRFSGRQFSNSRSEMNVSTLELGDSALYLCASSKGRGVDTGELFFGEGSRLTVL.

This clone was observed a handful of times. V gene TRBV6-1 combines with J gene TRBJ1-5; tentatively, D is TRBD1 (6 bases). Germline V gene lookup returns CDR1 MNHNS and CDR2 SASEGT. The CDR3 spans 13 residues. V dropped 4 bases and J dropped 7 bases, with 11 bases sitting between them. CDR3 nucleotide sequence: TGTGCCAGCAGTGGGGGGCCCAGGCAGCCCCAGCATTTT. It codes for CASSGGPRQPQHF.

This clone was picked up a small number of times. The V gene is TRBV7-9, the J gene TRBJ1-3, with 7 bases aligning to TRBD1. V was clipped by 5 bases and J by 2 bases; unmatched bases: 3. The length of the CDR3 is 14 residues. Looked up from germline, CDR1 is SEHNR and CDR2 is FQNEAQ (reference sequence). The CDR3 protein is CASSLDRAGNTIYF. The CDR3 DNA reads TGTGCCAGCAGCCTTGACAGGGCTGGAAACACCATATATTTT.

This chain uses TRBV7-2 with TRBJ1-5; D is unresolved. The germline CDR1 and CDR2 sequences are SGHTA and FQGNSA. Deletions cut 4 bases from V and 4 bases from J, with 8 bases between. CDR3 length: 13 amino acids. Here the CDR3 reads CASSSLKNQPQHF. The CDR3 DNA reads TGTGCCAGCAGCTCCCTGAAGAATCAGCCCCAGCATTTT. The full variable domain, with the rest looked up from reference TRBV7-2 and TRBJ1-5, is GAGVSQSPSNKVTEKGKDVELRCDPISGHTALYWYRQSLGQGLEFLIYFQGNSAPDKSGLPSDRFSAERTGGSVSTLTIQRTQQEDSAVYLCASSSLKNQPQHFGDGTRLSIL.